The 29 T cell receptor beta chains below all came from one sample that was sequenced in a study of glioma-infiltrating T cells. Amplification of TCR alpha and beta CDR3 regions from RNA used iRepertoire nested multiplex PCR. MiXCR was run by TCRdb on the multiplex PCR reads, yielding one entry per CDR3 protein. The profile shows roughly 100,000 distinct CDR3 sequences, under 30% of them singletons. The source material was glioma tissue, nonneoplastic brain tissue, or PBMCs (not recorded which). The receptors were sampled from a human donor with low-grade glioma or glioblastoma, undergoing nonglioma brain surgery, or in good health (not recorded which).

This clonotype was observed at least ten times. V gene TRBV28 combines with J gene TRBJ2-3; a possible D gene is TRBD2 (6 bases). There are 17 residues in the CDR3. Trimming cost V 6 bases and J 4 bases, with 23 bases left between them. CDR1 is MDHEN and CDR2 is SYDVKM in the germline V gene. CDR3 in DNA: TGTGCCAGCAGCGGGATCCCCAGACTAGATAACCCAGATACGCAGTATTTT. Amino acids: CASSGIPRLDNPDTQYF. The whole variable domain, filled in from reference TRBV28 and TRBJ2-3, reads DVKVTQSSRYLVKRTGEKVFLECVQDMDHENMFWYRQDPGLGLRLIYFSYDVKMKEKGDIPEGYSVSREKKERFSLILESASTNQTSMYLCASSGIPRLDNPDTQYFGPGTRLTVL.

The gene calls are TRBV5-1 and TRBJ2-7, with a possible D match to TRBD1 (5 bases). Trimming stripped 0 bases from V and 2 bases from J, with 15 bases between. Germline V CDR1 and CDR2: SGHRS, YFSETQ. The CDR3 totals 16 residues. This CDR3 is CASSLGGGRATYEQYF. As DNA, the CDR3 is TGCGCCAGCAGCTTGGGGGGTGGCAGGGCGACCTACGAGCAGTACTTC.

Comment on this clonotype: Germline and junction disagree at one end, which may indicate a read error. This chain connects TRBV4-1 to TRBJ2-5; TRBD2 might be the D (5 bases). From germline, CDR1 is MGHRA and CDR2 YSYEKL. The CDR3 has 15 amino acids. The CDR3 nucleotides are TGCGCCAGCAGCCAAGGTTTCGGGGTCCAAGAGACCAAGTACTTC. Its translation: CASSQGFGVQETKYF.

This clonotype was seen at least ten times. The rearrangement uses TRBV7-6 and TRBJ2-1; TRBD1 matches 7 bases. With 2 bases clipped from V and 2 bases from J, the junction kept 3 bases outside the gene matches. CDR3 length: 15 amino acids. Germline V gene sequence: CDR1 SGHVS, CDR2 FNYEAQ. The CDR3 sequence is CASSLRDSTYNEQFF. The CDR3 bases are TGTGCCAGCAGCTTAAGGGACAGCACCTACAATGAGCAGTTCTTC. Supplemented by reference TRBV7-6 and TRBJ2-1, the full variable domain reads GAGVSQSPRYKVTKRGQDVALRCDPISGHVSLYWYRQALGQGPEFLTYFNYEAQQDKSGLPNDRFSAERPEGSISTLTIQRTEQRDSAMYRCASSLRDSTYNEQFFGPGTRLTVL.

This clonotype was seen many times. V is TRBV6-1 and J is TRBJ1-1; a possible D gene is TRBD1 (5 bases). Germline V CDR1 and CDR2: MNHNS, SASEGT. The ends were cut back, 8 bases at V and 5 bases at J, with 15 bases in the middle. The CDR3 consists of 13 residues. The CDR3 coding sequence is TGTGCCAGCGGGGAGACAGTTAAGACTGAAGCTTTCTTT. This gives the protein CASGETVKTEAFF.

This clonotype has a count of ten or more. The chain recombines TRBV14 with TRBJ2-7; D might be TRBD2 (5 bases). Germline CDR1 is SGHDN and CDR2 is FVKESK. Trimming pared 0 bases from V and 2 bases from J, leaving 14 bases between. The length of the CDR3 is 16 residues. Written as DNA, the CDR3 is TGTGCCAGCAGCCAAGATCGGGGAACTTTCACCTACGAGCAGTACTTC. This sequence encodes CASSQDRGTFTYEQYF.

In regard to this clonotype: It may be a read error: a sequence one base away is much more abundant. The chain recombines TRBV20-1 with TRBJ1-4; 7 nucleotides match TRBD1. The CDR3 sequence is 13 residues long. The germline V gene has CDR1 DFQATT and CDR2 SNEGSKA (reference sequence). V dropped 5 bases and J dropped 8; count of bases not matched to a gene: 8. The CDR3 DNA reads TGCAGTGCTGTGACAGGGCGCGGGGAAAAACTGTTTTTT. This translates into CSAVTGRGEKLFF.

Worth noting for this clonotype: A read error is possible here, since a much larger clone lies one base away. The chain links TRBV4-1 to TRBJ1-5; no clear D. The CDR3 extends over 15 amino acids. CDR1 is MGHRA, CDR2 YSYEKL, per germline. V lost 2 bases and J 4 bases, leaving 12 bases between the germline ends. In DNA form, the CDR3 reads TGCGCCAGCAGCCAAAACTACAGTCATAATCAGCCCCAGCATTTT. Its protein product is CASSQNYSHNQPQHF.

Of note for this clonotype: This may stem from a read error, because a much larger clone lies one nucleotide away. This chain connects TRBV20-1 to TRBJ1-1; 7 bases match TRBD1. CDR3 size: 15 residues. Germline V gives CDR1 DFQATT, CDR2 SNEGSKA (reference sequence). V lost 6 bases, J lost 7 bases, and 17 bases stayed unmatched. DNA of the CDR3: TGCAGTGCCTTCAATCAGGGACAGCCAACTATTGAAGCTTTCTTT. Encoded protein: CSAFNQGQPTIEAFF.

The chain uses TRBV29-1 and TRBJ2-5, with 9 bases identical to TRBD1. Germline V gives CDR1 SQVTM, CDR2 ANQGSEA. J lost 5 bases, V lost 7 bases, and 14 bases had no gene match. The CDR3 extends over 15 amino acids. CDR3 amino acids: CSDTRDRVGIETQYF. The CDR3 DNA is TGCAGCGATACCCGGGACAGGGTAGGAATTGAGACCCAGTACTTC.

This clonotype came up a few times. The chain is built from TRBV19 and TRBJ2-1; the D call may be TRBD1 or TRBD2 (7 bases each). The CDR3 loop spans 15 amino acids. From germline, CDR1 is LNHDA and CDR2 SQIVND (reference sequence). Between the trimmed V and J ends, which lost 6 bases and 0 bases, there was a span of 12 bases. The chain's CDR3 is CASSRGGISYNEQFF. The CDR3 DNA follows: TGTGCCAGTAGCAGGGGGGGAATCTCCTACAATGAGCAGTTCTTC.

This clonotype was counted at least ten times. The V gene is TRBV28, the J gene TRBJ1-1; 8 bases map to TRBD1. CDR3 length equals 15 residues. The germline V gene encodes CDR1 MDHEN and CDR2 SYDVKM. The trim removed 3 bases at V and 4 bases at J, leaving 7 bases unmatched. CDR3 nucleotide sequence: TGTGCCAGCAGTTTGCTCACGGACAGGGCCACTGAAGCTTTCTTT. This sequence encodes CASSLLTDRATEAFF.

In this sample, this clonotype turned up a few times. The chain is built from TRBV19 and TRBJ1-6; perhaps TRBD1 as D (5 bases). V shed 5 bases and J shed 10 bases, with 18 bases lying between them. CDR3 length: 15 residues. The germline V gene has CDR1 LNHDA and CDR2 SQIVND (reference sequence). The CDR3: CASSPLPGLRSPLHF. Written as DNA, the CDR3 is TGTGCCAGTAGTCCTCTCCCGGGGCTGCGGTCACCCCTCCACTTT.

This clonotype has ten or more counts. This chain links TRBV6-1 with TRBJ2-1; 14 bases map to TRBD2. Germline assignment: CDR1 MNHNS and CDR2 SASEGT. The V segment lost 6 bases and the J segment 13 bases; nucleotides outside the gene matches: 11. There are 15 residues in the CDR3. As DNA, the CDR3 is TGTGCCAGCAGGCCTTCCGGGACTAGCGGGGGCCATCAGTTCTTC. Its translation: CASRPSGTSGGHQFF.

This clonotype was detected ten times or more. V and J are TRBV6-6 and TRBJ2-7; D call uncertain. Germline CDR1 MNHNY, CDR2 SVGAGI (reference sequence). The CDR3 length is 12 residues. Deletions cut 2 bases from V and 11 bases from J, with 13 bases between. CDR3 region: CASSYGFGMEYF. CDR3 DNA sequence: TGTGCCAGCAGTTACGGCTTCGGCATGGAGTACTTC.

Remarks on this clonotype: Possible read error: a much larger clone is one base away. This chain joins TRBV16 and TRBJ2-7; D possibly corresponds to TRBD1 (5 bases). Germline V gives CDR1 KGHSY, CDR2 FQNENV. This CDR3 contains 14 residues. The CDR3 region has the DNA TGTGCCAGCGGCCAATTATTGGGGCTCTACGAGCAGTACTTC. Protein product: CASGQLLGLYEQYF. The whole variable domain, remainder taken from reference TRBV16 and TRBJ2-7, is GEEVAQTPKHLVRGEGQKAKLYCAPIKGHSYVFWYQQVLKNEFKFLISFQNENVFDETGMPKERFSAKCLPNSPCSLEIQATKLEDSAVYFCASGQLLGLYEQYFGPGTRLTVT.

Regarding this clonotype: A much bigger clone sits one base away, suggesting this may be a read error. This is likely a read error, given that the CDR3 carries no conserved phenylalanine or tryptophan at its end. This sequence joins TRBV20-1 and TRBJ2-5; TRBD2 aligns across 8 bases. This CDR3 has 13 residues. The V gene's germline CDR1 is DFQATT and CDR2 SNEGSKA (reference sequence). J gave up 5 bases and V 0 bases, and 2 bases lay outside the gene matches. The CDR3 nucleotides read TGCAGTGCTAGAGAGGGACTAGTGGAGACCCAGTACTTA. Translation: CSAREGLVETQYL.

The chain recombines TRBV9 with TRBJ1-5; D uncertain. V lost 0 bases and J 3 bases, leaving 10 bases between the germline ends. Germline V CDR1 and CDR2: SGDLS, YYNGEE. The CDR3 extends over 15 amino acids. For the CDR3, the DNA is TGTGCCAGCAGCGTAGGTGTGGGAGACAATCAGCCCCAGCATTTT. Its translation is CASSVGVGDNQPQHF.

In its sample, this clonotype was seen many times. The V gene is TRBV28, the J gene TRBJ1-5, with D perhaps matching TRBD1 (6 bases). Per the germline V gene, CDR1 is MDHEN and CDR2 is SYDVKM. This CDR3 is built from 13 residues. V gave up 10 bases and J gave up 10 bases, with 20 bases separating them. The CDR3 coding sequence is TGTGCCACTCGTACAGGGTCCTTAAAACCCCAGCATTTT. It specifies CATRTGSLKPQHF.

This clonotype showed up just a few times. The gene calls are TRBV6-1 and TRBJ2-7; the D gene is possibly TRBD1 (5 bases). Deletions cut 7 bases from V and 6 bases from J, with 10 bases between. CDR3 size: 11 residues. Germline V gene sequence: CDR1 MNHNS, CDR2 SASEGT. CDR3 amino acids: CASMRQGEQYF. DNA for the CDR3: TGTGCCAGCATGCGCCAGGGCGAGCAGTACTTC.

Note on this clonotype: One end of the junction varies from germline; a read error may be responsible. The CDR3 sequence is CAISLVDSTNSPLHF. CDR3 in DNA: TGTGCCATCAGCTTAGTGGACAGTACTAATTCACCCCTCCACTTT. This chain joins TRBV7-9 and TRBJ1-6; tentatively, D is TRBD1 (6 bases). The germline V gene encodes CDR1 SEHNR and CDR2 FQNEAQ (reference sequence). This CDR3 has 15 amino acids.

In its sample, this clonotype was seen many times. CDR3 bases: TGTGCCACCAGCAGCGGGACAGTTTTATTGTATGAGCAGTTCTTC. Protein sequence: CATSSGTVLLYEQFF. V and J are TRBV15 and TRBJ2-1, with 7 bases lining up with TRBD1. There are 15 residues in the CDR3. The V gene's germline CDR1 is LNHNV and CDR2 YYDKDF (reference sequence). The junction had 10 bases not matched to a gene; V was cut back by 3 bases and J by 8 bases.

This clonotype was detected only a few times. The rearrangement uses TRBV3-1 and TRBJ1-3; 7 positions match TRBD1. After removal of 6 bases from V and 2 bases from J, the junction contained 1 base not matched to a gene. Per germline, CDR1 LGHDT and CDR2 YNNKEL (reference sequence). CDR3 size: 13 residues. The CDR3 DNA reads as TGTGCCAGCAGTGACAGGGCTGGAAACACCATATATTTT. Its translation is CASSDRAGNTIYF.

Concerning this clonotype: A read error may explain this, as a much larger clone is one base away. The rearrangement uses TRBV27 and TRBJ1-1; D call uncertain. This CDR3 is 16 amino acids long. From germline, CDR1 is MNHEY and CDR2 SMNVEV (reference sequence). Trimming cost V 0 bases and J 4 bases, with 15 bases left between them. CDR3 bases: TGTGCCAGCAGTTTATCCACGGGCCTACTCCGCACTGAAGCTTTCTTT. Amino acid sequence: CASSLSTGLLRTEAFF.

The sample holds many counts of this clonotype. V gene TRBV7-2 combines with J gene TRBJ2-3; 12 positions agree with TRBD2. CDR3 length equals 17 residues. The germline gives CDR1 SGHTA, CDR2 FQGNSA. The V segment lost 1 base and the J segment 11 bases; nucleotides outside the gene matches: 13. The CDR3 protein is CASSLGGRTSGALGQYF. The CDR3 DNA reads TGTGCCAGCAGCTTAGGCGGTAGGACTAGCGGGGCCTTAGGGCAGTATTTT.

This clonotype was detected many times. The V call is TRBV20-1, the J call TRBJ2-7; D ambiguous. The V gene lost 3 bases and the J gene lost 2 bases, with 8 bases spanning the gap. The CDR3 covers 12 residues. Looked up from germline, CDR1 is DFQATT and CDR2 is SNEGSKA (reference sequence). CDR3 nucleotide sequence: TGCAGTGCTAGGTTGACGGCCTACGAGCAGTACTTC. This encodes CSARLTAYEQYF.

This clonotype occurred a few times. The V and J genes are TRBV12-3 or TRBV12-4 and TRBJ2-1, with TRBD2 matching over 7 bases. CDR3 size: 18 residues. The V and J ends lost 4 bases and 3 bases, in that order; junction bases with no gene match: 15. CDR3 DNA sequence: TGTGCCAGCAGTTCCGGATACGGAGGGACTATCCGCTACAATGAGCAGTTCTTC. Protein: CASSSGYGGTIRYNEQFF.

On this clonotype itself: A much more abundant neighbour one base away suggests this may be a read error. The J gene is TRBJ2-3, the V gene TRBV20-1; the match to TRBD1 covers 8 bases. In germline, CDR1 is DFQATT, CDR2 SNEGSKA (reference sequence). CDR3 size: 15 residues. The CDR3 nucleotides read TGCAGTGCAAACAGCTGGACAGGGACGGCAGATATGCAGTATTTT. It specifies CSANSWTGTADMQYF.

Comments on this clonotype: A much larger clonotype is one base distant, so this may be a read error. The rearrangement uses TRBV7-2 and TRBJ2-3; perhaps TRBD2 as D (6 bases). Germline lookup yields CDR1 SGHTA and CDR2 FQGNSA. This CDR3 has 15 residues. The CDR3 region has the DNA TGTGCCAGCAGCCCACCTTGGCGGGGCACAGGTACGCAGTATTTT. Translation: CASSPPWRGTGTQYF.